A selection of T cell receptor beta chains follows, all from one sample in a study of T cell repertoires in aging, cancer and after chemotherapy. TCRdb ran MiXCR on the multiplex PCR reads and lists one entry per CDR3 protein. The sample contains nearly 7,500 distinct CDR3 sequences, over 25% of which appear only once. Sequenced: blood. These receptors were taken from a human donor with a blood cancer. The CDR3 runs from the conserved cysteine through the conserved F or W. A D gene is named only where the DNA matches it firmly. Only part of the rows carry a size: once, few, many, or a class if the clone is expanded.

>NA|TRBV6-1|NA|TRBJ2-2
TGTGCCAGCAGCGTAGACATAGCATGGGGATCCGGGGAGCTGTTTTTT
CASSVDIAWGSGELFF
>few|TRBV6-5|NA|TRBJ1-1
TGTGCCAGCAGCCGTCTGGGCACTGAAGCTTTCTTT
CASSRLGTEAFF
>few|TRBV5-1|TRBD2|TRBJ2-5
TGCGCCAGCAGCTTGGCCTTTCGGGGGGGCGCGGAGACCCAGTACTTC
CASSLAFRGGAETQYF
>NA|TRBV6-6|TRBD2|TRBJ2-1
TGTGCCAGCAGTGGACTAGCGGGGGGCGGCTACAATGAGCAGTTCTTC
CASSGLAGGGYNEQFF
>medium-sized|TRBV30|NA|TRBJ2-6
TGTGCCTGGAGGGCCTCGGGTTCTGGGGCCAACGTCCTGACTTTC
CAWRASGSGANVLTF
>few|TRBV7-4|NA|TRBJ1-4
TGTGCCAGCAGCCGATCCCCCTGTAATAATGAAAAACTGTTTTTT
CASSRSPCNNEKLFF
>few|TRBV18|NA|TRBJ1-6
TGTGCCAGCTCACCCCAGGATAATTCACCCCTCCACTTT
CASSPQDNSPLHF
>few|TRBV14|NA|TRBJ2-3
TGTGCCAGCAGCCAAGATTCTCTTCCTAGCACAGATACGCAGTATTTT
CASSQDSLPSTDTQYF
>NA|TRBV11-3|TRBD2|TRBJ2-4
TGTGCCAGCAGCTTAGACGTAACCGGGGGAGGGTACATTCAGTACTTC
CASSLDVTGGGYIQYF
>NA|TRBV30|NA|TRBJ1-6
TGTGCCTGGAGTGTAGGGCAGTATAATTCACCCCTCCACTTT
CAWSVGQYNSPLHF
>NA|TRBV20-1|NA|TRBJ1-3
TGCAGTGCTAGAGGTTTTCGAGGAAACACCATATATTTT
CSARGFRGNTIYF
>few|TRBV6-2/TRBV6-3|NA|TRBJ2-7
TGTGCCAGCAGGCCAAGTGGGGCTCCGACCGAGCAGTACTTC
CASRPSGAPTEQYF
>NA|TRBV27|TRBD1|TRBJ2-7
TGTGCCAGCAGTCGACAGGGGGCATACGAGCAGTACTTC
CASSRQGAYEQYF
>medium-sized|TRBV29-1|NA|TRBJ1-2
TGCAGCGTTCGAGGGGCTGGCTACACCTTC
CSVRGAGYTF
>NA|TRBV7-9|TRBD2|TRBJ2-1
TGTGCCAGCGGCAAGCTAGCGGGGGGGTCCAGCAGTGAGCAGTTCTTC
CASGKLAGGSSSEQFF
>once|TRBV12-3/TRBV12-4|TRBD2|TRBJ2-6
TGTGCCAGCAGCGCGAGGACTAGCGGGGGGACTGACTTCTCTGGGGCCAACGTCCTGACTTTC
CASSARTSGGTDFSGANVLTF
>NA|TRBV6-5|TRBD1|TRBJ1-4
TGTGCCAGCCAGGGGGAAACTAATGAAAAACTGTTTTTT
CASQGETNEKLFF
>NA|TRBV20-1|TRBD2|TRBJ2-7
TGCAGTGCCTTTAGCGGGGACACCTCCTACGAGCAGTACTTC
CSAFSGDTSYEQYF
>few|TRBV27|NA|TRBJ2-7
TGTGCCAGCAGTCCGCACGCATTGGGCTACGAGCAGTACTTC
CASSPHALGYEQYF
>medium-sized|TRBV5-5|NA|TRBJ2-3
TGTGCCAGCAGCTTGGCCACAGATACGCAGTATTTT
CASSLATDTQYF
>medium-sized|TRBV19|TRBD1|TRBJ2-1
TGTGCCAGTAGTTCCCGACAGGGGAGGAATGAGCAGTTCTTC
CASSSRQGRNEQFF
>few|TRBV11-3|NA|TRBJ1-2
TGTGCCAGCAGCCGTTTGACGGGTGCTAACTATGGCTACACCTTC
CASSRLTGANYGYTF
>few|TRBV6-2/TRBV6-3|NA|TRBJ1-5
TGTGCCAGCAGTTACTCGAAGCGGGGGGCTGTGGATCAGCCCCAGCATTTT
CASSYSKRGAVDQPQHF
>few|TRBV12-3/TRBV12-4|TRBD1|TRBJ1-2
TGTGCCAGCAGTCAAACAGGGGCCTATGGCTACACCTTC
CASSQTGAYGYTF
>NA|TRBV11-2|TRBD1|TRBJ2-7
TGTGCCAGCAGCTTTACCGGGACAGGGGCCGAGCAGTACTTC
CASSFTGTGAEQYF
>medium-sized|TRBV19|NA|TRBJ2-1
TGTGCCAGTAAGGAACGTGAGGGGAGGAATGAGCAGTTCTTC
CASKEREGRNEQFF
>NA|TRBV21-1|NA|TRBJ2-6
TGTGCCAGCAGCAAAGACTCTGGGGCCAACGTCCTGACTTTC
CASSKDSGANVLTF
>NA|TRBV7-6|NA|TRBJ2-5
TGTGCCAGCAGCTTAGAGGGGTACCAAGAGACCCAGTACTTC
CASSLEGYQETQYF
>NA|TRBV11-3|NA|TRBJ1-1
TGTGCCAGCAGCGGTGGATTCGGACAGTTCAACACTGAAGCTTTCTTT
CASSGGFGQFNTEAFF
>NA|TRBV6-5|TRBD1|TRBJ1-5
TGTGCCAGCAGACAGGGGTGGCATCAGCCCCAGCATTTT
CASRQGWHQPQHF
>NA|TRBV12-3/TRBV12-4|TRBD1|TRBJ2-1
TGTGCCAGCAGTCCCGCAGGGGGAGTCTCCTACAATGAGCAGTTCTTC
CASSPAGGVSYNEQFF
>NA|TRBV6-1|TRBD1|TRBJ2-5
TGTGCCAGCAGTGAAGACAGGGGGGACGAGACCCAGTACTTC
CASSEDRGDETQYF
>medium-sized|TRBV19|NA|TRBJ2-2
TGTGCCAGTAGTAAGCGGGCAGCCAACACCGGGGAGCTGTTTTTT
CASSKRAANTGELFF
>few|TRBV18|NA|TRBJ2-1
TGTGCCAGCTCACCGATACAAGACAATGAGCAGTTCTTC
CASSPIQDNEQFF
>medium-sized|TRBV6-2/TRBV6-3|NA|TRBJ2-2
TGTGCCAGCAGTTACCGCGACACCGGGGAGCTGTTTTTT
CASSYRDTGELFF
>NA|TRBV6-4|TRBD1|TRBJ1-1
TGTGCCAGCAGTAAGACAGGGGGAATGGGTGAAGCTTTCTTT
CASSKTGGMGEAFF
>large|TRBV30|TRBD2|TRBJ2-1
TGTGCCTGGAGGGGGCTAGCGGTAGAGCAGTTCTTC
CAWRGLAVEQFF